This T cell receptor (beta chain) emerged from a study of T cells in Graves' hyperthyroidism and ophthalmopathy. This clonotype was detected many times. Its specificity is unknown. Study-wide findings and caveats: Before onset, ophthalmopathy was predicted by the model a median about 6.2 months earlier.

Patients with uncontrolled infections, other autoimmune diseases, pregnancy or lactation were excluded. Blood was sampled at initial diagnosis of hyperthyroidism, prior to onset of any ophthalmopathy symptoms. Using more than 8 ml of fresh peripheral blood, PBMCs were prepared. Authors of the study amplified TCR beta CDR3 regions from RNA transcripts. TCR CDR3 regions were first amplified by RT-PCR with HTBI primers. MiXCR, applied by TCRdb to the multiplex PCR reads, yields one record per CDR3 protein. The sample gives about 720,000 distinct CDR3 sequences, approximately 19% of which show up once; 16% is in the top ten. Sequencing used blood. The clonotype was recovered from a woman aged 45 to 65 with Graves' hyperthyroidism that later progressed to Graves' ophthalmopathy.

CDR3 residues: CSARDRETGASATEAFF. Here the CDR3 DNA reads TGCAGTGCTAGAGATCGAGAAACGGGGGCGTCGGCCACTGAAGCTTTCTTT. The rearrangement joins TRBV20-1 to TRBJ1-1; a weak D match, TRBD1 (6 bases). V lost 0 bases and J 4 bases, leaving 21 bases between the germline ends. In germline, CDR1 is DFQATT, CDR2 SNEGSKA (reference sequence). This CDR3 is 17 amino acids long.